This is a list of T cell receptor beta chains from one sample in a study of T-cell reconstitution after alpha-beta-depleted transplantation in children. TCRdb redid the calling of the PCR reads with MiXCR, one entry per CDR3 protein. The data show about 6,800 distinct CDR3 sequences, roughly 17% seen once. The sequencing here drew on PBMCs, taken before TCRalphabeta/CD19-depleted stem cell transplant. The receptors derive from a boy aged 2 to 9 with acute lymphoblastic leukemia, due to receive a stem cell transplant. Both conserved end residues are part of each CDR3. The D gene is left open where the match is weak. Size is stated for part of the rows, as once, few or many counts, or as a class when the clone is expanded.

TRBV28	medium-sized	TRBJ2-3	TRBD2	TGTGCCAGCAGTTTTACAGCGGGGGCCCCGGGGGATACGCAGTATTTT	CASSFTAGAPGDTQYF
TRBV20-1	medium-sized	TRBJ2-6	.	TGCAGTGCTAGTTCGGGGTCCGGGGCCAACGTCCTGACTTTC	CSASSGSGANVLTF
TRBV27	many	TRBJ2-1	TRBD2	TGTGCCAGCAGCGCCGACCGGCGGCCGGGGGGGAGCTCCTACAATGAGCAGTTCTTC	CASSADRRPGGSSYNEQFF
TRBV4-3	.	TRBJ2-7	.	TGCGCCAGCAGCCAAGAAAGGGCCGCCGAGCAGTACTTC	CASSQERAAEQYF
TRBV5-1	medium-sized	TRBJ2-7	TRBD1	TGCGCCAGCAGCTTGGAAGGGACAGGGTATAGCTACGAGCAGTACTTC	CASSLEGTGYSYEQYF
TRBV4-3	.	TRBJ2-3	.	TGCGCCAGCAGCCAAGATCTGGTCGGAACAGATACGCAGTATTTT	CASSQDLVGTDTQYF
TRBV29-1	many	TRBJ1-5	.	TGCAGCGTTGGGGGGGGGAATAGCAATCAGCCCCAGCATTTT	CSVGGGNSNQPQHF
TRBV10-3	medium-sized	TRBJ2-3	.	TGTGCCATCAGCCGGGACATGGATACGCAGTATTTT	CAISRDMDTQYF
TRBV27	medium-sized	TRBJ2-1	.	TGTGCCAGCAGGGCGGGGAGAGGTAAGGTTACCTACAATGAGCAGTTCTTC	CASRAGRGKVTYNEQFF
TRBV20-1	.	TRBJ2-1	.	TGCAGTGCCCCCCTTATGGGGAGGAATGAGCAGTTCTTC	CSAPLMGRNEQFF
TRBV19	many	TRBJ2-7	.	TGTGCCAGTAGTATAGAGGGAAGGATCTACGAGCAGTACTTC	CASSIEGRIYEQYF
TRBV28	.	TRBJ2-5	TRBD1	TGTGCCAGCAGGCGTCGCAGGGGGCTCGGGGAGACCCAGTACTTC	CASRRRRGLGETQYF
TRBV15	medium-sized	TRBJ1-2	.	TGTGCCACCAGCAGCGGACGGCACTATGGCTACACCTTC	CATSSGRHYGYTF
TRBV12-3/TRBV12-4	medium-sized	TRBJ2-3	.	TGTGCCAGCAGTTTAGGGGGGGGCGCAGATACGCAGTATTTT	CASSLGGGADTQYF
TRBV6-5	medium-sized	TRBJ1-5	.	TGTGCCAGCAGTTACACTGGGCGGCCCAATCAGCCCCAGCATTTT	CASSYTGRPNQPQHF
TRBV6-1	medium-sized	TRBJ1-5	.	TGTGCCAGCAGTGAGCAGGGCCAGCCCCAGCATTTT	CASSEQGQPQHF
TRBV7-9	many	TRBJ2-5	TRBD1	TGTGCCAGCAGCCCCCGGGACAGGGGCCCAGAGACCCAGTACTTC	CASSPRDRGPETQYF
TRBV6-1	.	TRBJ2-7	.	TGTGCCAGCAGCCTGCAATGGGGCGAGCAGTACTTC	CASSLQWGEQYF
TRBV5-4	.	TRBJ2-3	TRBD2	TGTGCCCATGGGGGGGATAGGACAGATACGCAGTATTTT	CAHGGDRTDTQYF
TRBV24-1	medium-sized	TRBJ1-2	.	TGTGCCACCAGTGATCCTAACAAACAGGGATTCTATGGCTACACCTTC	CATSDPNKQGFYGYTF
TRBV4-3	medium-sized	TRBJ2-7	.	TGCGCCAGCAGCCAAGAAGAAGGCGACGAGCAGTACTTC	CASSQEEGDEQYF
TRBV20-1	medium-sized	TRBJ1-2	.	TGCAGTGCTAGAGTCCCCGACCGTCGAAATGGCTACACCTTC	CSARVPDRRNGYTF
TRBV7-2	.	TRBJ2-7	TRBD2	TGTGCCAGCAGCTGGACTAGCGGGGGGTACGAGCAGTACTTC	CASSWTSGGYEQYF
TRBV7-9	medium-sized	TRBJ2-7	.	TGTGCCAGCAGCTTAGCGCATGGGCTCGAGCAGTACTTC	CASSLAHGLEQYF
TRBV6-4	medium-sized	TRBJ2-1	TRBD2	TGTGCCAGCAGTCGGACTAGCGGGGGCGGGGATGAGCAGTTCTTC	CASSRTSGGGDEQFF
TRBV29-1	medium-sized	TRBJ2-1	TRBD2	TGCAGCGTTGAAGGGGCAGCGGGGGGGACCTACAATGAGCAGTTCTTC	CSVEGAAGGTYNEQFF
TRBV21-1	medium-sized	TRBJ2-4	.	TGTGCCAGCAGCAAAGTTTGTAACGGGACAAAAGAAGGAGCCAAAAACATTCAGTACTTC	CASSKVCNGTKEGAKNIQYF
TRBV5-1	many	TRBJ2-1	.	TGCGCCAGCAGCTTAGCCAGGGGCCACAATGAGCAGTTCTTC	CASSLARGHNEQFF
TRBV30	many	TRBJ2-7	.	TGTGCCTGGAGTAGGGGGGATACCTACGAGCAGTACTTC	CAWSRGDTYEQYF
TRBV7-3	medium-sized	TRBJ2-2	TRBD2	TGTGCCAGCAGCGAGAGCGGGGGGGCCAACACCGGGGAGCTGTTTTTT	CASSESGGANTGELFF
TRBV10-3	medium-sized	TRBJ2-3	.	TGTGCCATCAGTGACTACACAGATACGCAGTATTTT	CAISDYTDTQYF
TRBV3-1	.	TRBJ2-3	TRBD1	TGTGCCAGCAGCCTTTACAGGGGGGAGTGGACAGATACGCAGTATTTT	CASSLYRGEWTDTQYF
TRBV27	medium-sized	TRBJ1-6	.	TGTGCCAGCAGTTTCGGGGATGGGCGTTCACCCCTCCACTTT	CASSFGDGRSPLHF
TRBV3-1	once	TRBJ1-3	TRBD1	TGTGCCAGCAGCCAAGAGGAGGGGGCGCGAAGAAACACCATATATTTT	CASSQEEGARRNTIYF
TRBV28	medium-sized	TRBJ2-3	.	TGTGCCAGCAGGGAGGTGCCAGATACGCAGTATTTT	CASREVPDTQYF
TRBV7-3	medium-sized	TRBJ2-2	.	TGTGCCAGCAGCCCCCAAGGAGGGGTGACCACCGGGGAGCTGTTTTTT	CASSPQGGVTTGELFF
TRBV5-1	large	TRBJ2-1	.	TGCGCCAGCAGCTTGTTAAGGGCCTTTCTTGAGCAGTTCTTC	CASSLLRAFLEQFF